The 31 T cell receptor beta chains listed next were all sequenced from one sample in a study of human T cells and chemical hapten exposure. Using its own MiXCR run on the RACE reads, TCRdb lists one record per CDR3 protein. The sample yields about 52,000 distinct CDR3 sequences, approximately 9.9% seen once. The time point here: patch test 3, about 24 weeks after DPC sensitization. Treatment specified: therapeutic diphenylcyclopropenone sensitization with weekly scalp DPC. The sequences come from whole blood, collected in connection with sensitization to the hapten diphenylcyclopropenone (DPC). These receptors were obtained from a woman between 40 and 50 years old with alopecia areata. Some clones in this sample may be carry-over from other donors' samples.

This clonotype has a handful of counts. The chain is built from TRBV9 and TRBJ2-3; D is uncertain. The CDR3 contains 13 residues. V lost 4 bases and J 9 bases, leaving 15 bases between the germline ends. Germline assignment: CDR1 SGDLS and CDR2 YYNGEE. The CDR3 DNA follows: TGTGCCAGCAGCACCAGGCCCGATGGGACGCAGTATTTT. It yields the protein CASSTRPDGTQYF. Looking up the rest from reference TRBV9 and TRBJ2-3 gives the full variable domain: DSGVTQTPKHLITATGQRVTLRCSPRSGDLSVYWYQQSLDQGLQFLIQYYNGEERAKGNILERFSAQQFPDLHSELNLSSLELGDSALYFCASSTRPDGTQYFGPGTRLTVL.

The CDR3 sequence is CSVEEPPYEQYF. The CDR3 DNA reads TGCAGCGTTGAAGAACCCCCCTACGAGCAGTACTTC. The J gene is TRBJ2-7, the V gene TRBV29-1; D is unclear. CDR3 length: 12 amino acids. Germline loops: CDR1 SQVTM, CDR2 ANQGSEA. Trimming shortened V by 0 bases and J by 2 bases, and 5 bases separated the two germline ends.

J is TRBJ2-3 and V is TRBV14; the D is unclear. Germline V gene lookup returns CDR1 SGHDN and CDR2 FVKESK. The CDR3 length is 14 residues. Between the trimmed V and J ends, which lost 6 bases and 4 bases, there was a span of 14 bases. The CDR3 sequence: CASRPRQGPDTQYF. In DNA, the CDR3 is TGTGCCAGCAGACCCCGACAAGGCCCAGATACGCAGTATTTT. Together with reference TRBV14 and TRBJ2-3, the CDR3 gives the full variable domain: EAGVTQFPSHSVIEKGQTVTLRCDPISGHDNLYWYRRVMGKEIKFLLHFVKESKQDESGMPNNRFLAERTGGTYSTLKVQPAELEDSGVYFCASRPRQGPDTQYFGPGTRLTVL.

This clonotype was seen a few times. The chain carries TRBV3-1 and TRBJ2-4; 12 positions match TRBD2. CDR3 length: 16 residues. Trimming cost V 4 bases and J 6 bases; bases outside gene matches: 7. Germline values: CDR1 LGHDT, CDR2 YNNKEL (reference sequence). The CDR3 nucleotides read TGTGCCAGCAGCCCAACTAGCGGGGGGCAAGGAAACATTCAGTACTTC. The encoded protein is CASSPTSGGQGNIQYF. The full variable domain, its missing parts supplied by reference TRBV3-1 and TRBJ2-4, is DTAVSQTPKYLVTQMGNDKSIKCEQNLGHDTMYWYKQDSKKFLKIMFSYNNKELIINETVPNRFSPKSPDKAHLNLHINSLELGDSAVYFCASSPTSGGQGNIQYFGAGTRLSVL.

This clonotype has more than one count but fewer than ten. This rearrangement joins TRBV11-3 to TRBJ2-5; D gene uncertain. This CDR3 comprises 14 residues. V shed 1 base and J shed 0 bases, with 6 bases lying between them. Looked up from germline, CDR1 is SGHNT and CDR2 is YENEEA. In DNA form, the CDR3 reads TGTGCCAGCAGCTTAGGACCGAACCAAGAGACCCAGTACTTC. It is translated as CASSLGPNQETQYF.

This clonotype was seen a handful of times. The chain links TRBV4-2 to TRBJ2-3; 7 bases fit TRBD2. Trimming cost V 0 bases and J 3 bases; bases outside gene matches: 9. Germline V CDR1 and CDR2: LGHNA, YNFKEQ. The CDR3 extends over 17 amino acids. CDR3 in amino acids: CASSQDPRGTWTDTQYF. The CDR3, as DNA: TGTGCCAGCAGCCAAGATCCGCGGGGGACTTGGACAGATACGCAGTATTTT.

This clonotype was counted a few times. The chain couples TRBV7-6 to TRBJ2-2; TRBD2 agrees at 10 bases. The CDR3 is 18 residues long. The trim removed 1 base at V and 0 bases at J, leaving 5 bases unmatched. Looked up from germline, CDR1 is SGHVS and CDR2 is FNYEAQ. CDR3 nucleotides: TGTGCCAGCAGCTTAGTTCTAGCGGGGGCCGCGAACACCGGGGAGCTGTTTTTT. Protein sequence: CASSLVLAGAANTGELFF.

The rearrangement joins TRBV6-2 or TRBV6-3 to TRBJ2-5; D is unclear. The V gene lost 4 bases and the J gene lost 7 bases, with 13 bases spanning the gap. Germline loops: CDR1 MNHEY, CDR2 SVGEGT. The CDR3 totals 13 residues. The CDR3 sequence: CASSSLPFRTQYF. The CDR3 DNA reads TGTGCCAGCAGTTCGCTTCCTTTTCGGACCCAGTACTTC.

This clonotype came up a few times. An end of the junction differs from the germline gene, which may be a read error. This sequence joins TRBV12-3 or TRBV12-4 and TRBJ1-3; unclear D gene. The CDR3 is made up of 11 amino acids. The chain's CDR3 is CASSLSGPVFF. CDR3 coding DNA: TGTGCCAGCAGTTTGTCGGGCCCCGTCTTCTTT.

This clonotype was seen ten or more times. The chain links TRBV29-1 to TRBJ1-5, with 7 positions matching TRBD1. Germline V lookup: CDR1 SQVTM, CDR2 ANQGSEA. The junction had 8 bases not matched to a gene; V was cut back by 5 bases and J by 4 bases. The CDR3 length is 14 residues. CDR3 DNA: TGCAGCGTTTCAACCGGGACAGATAATCAGCCCCAGCATTTT. This encodes CSVSTGTDNQPQHF.

This clonotype was found a few times. The V and J genes are TRBV5-6 and TRBJ1-3, with unresolved D. The CDR3 runs to 15 residues. The V and J ends lost 2 bases and 0 bases respectively, with 9 bases between them. CDR1 SGHDT and CDR2 YYEEEE come from the germline V gene. CDR3 region: CASSLRRSSGNTIYF. The CDR3 DNA reads TGTGCCAGCAGCTTAAGAAGGAGCTCTGGAAACACCATATATTTT.

This clonotype was detected many times. The V call is TRBV29-1, the J call TRBJ1-4, with 9 bases fitting TRBD1. CDR1 is SQVTM and CDR2 is ANQGSEA in the germline V gene. The CDR3 is 13 amino acids. The trim removed 6 bases at V and 8 bases at J, leaving 7 bases unmatched. DNA of the CDR3: TGCAGCGTGACGGACAGGGGTGGCGAAAAACTGTTTTTT. Protein sequence: CSVTDRGGEKLFF.

This clonotype was seen repeatedly, ten times or more. The V gene is TRBV5-1, the J gene TRBJ2-1, with 10 bases matching TRBD1. The J segment lost 7 bases and the V segment lost 5 bases, leaving 15 bases of the junction unmatched. The germline V gene has CDR1 SGHRS and CDR2 YFSETQ. The CDR3 runs to 17 residues. The CDR3 region is CASSPPLTGTGVNEQFF. The CDR3 nucleotides read TGCGCCAGCAGTCCCCCCCTAACCGGGACAGGGGTTAATGAGCAGTTCTTC.

This clonotype was recorded at least ten times. V and J are TRBV6-6 and TRBJ2-7; no clear D. Trimming stripped 6 bases from V and 5 bases from J, with 14 bases between. The CDR3 has 13 amino acids. The germline gives CDR1 MNHNY, CDR2 SVGAGI (reference sequence). The CDR3 DNA reads as TGTGCCAGCAGCCCACCGACCGAGAACGAGCAGTACTTC. This codes for CASSPPTENEQYF.

This clonotype was seen repeatedly, ten times or more. This chain joins TRBV12-3 or TRBV12-4 and TRBJ1-5; tentatively, D is TRBD1 (6 bases). V was cut by 7 bases and J by 3 bases, with 13 bases left in between. The CDR3 covers 14 residues. CDR3 amino acids: CASTLGGVNQPQHF. The CDR3 DNA follows: TGTGCCAGCACCCTGGGGGGCGTCAATCAGCCCCAGCATTTT.

The rearrangement links TRBV3-1 to TRBJ2-7; D might be TRBD2 (6 bases). Looked up from germline, CDR1 is LGHDT and CDR2 is YNNKEL (reference sequence). Trimming left V 2 bases short and J 6 bases short, with 17 bases between. The CDR3 runs to 15 residues. In nucleotides, the CDR3 is TGTGCCAGCAGCCAAACCGGGACTCAGACGTCCGAGCAGTACTTC. Translated, it gives CASSQTGTQTSEQYF.

The table lists this clonotype with a few counts. The rearrangement joins TRBV20-1 to TRBJ2-7; TRBD1 matches 7 bases. The V segment lost 7 bases and the J segment 0 bases; nucleotides outside the gene matches: 6. CDR3 size: 13 residues. CDR1 and CDR2 from the germline V gene are DFQATT and SNEGSKA (reference sequence). CDR3 sequence reads: CSEGAPSSYEQYF. CDR3 coding DNA: TGCAGTGAGGGGGCTCCCAGCTCCTACGAGCAGTACTTC.

In this sample, this clonotype turned up a few times. This chain uses TRBV6-2 or TRBV6-3 with TRBJ1-5; maybe TRBD1 (5 bases). Trimming shortened V by 6 bases and J by 4 bases, and 7 bases separated the two germline ends. The CDR3 runs 12 residues. Germline CDR1 and CDR2: MNHEY and SVGEGT. This chain's CDR3 is CASRGDNQPQHF. CDR3 nucleotide sequence: TGTGCCAGCAGGGGGGATAATCAGCCCCAGCATTTT.

Ten or more counts support this clonotype. The V gene is TRBV4-2, the J gene TRBJ2-1, with a possible D match to TRBD2 (6 bases). In germline, CDR1 is LGHNA, CDR2 YNFKEQ. Trimming left V 3 bases short and J 0 bases short, with 6 bases between. CDR3 length: 14 residues. The CDR3 sequence: CASSQGGSYNEQFF. The CDR3 DNA is TGTGCCAGCAGCCAGGGGGGCTCCTACAATGAGCAGTTCTTC.

This clonotype showed up many times. J is TRBJ2-5 and V is TRBV29-1, with a possible D match to TRBD1 (5 bases). The germline CDR1 and CDR2 sequences are SQVTM and ANQGSEA. V was trimmed by 7 bases and J by 5 bases, leaving 14 bases between them. This CDR3 has 12 residues. CDR3 loop: CSGQLFSETQYF. Here the CDR3 DNA reads TGCAGCGGACAGCTCTTTTCGGAGACCCAGTACTTC.

The chain links TRBV19 to TRBJ2-7; possible D gene TRBD1, 5 bases. V was cut by 2 bases and J by 5 bases, with 16 bases left in between. The CDR3 has 15 amino acids. Per the germline V gene, CDR1 is LNHDA and CDR2 is SQIVND (reference sequence). The CDR3, as DNA: TGTGCCAGTAGTATAAGGGGTCCCCTGCCCCACGAGCAGTACTTC. As protein: CASSIRGPLPHEQYF.

This clonotype has more than one count but fewer than ten. The V gene is TRBV2, the J gene TRBJ2-5; TRBD2 matches at 8 bases. The CDR3 length is 12 residues. Looked up from germline, CDR1 is SNHLY and CDR2 is FYNNEI. The V and J ends lost 8 bases and 9 bases, in that order; junction bases with no gene match: 8. The CDR3 coding sequence is TGTGCCAGCGGCGGGACTAGGGAGGCCCAGTACTTC. This codes for CASGGTREAQYF. The entire variable domain, with the rest obtained from reference TRBV2 and TRBJ2-5, is as follows: EPEVTQTPSHQVTQMGQEVILRCVPISNHLYFYWYRQILGQKVEFLVSFYNNEISEKSEIFDDQFSVERPDGSNFTLKIRSTKLEDSAMYFCASGGTREAQYFGPGTRLLVL.

The genes are TRBV11-1 and TRBJ2-7, with 8 bases identical to TRBD1. The germline gives CDR1 SGHAT, CDR2 FQDESV (reference sequence). This CDR3 is built from 14 residues. V dropped 7 bases and J dropped 3; count of bases not matched to a gene: 8. CDR3 amino acids: CASTFGTGFYEQYF. In DNA form, the CDR3 reads TGTGCCAGCACCTTTGGGACAGGATTCTACGAGCAGTACTTC.

In its sample, this clonotype was seen a few times. The chain couples TRBV10-1 to TRBJ1-2; D ambiguous. The V end was cut by 6 bases, the J end by 4 bases, with 18 bases between. Germline V gene data show CDR1 as WNHNN and CDR2 as SYGVQD (reference sequence). The CDR3 consists of 15 residues. CDR3 coding DNA: TGCGCCAGCAGCGCGGAATCGGGATGCGGCTATGGCTACACCTTC. Its translation: CASSAESGCGYGYTF.

The chain links TRBV3-1 to TRBJ2-1, with TRBD2 matching over 11 bases. This CDR3 region has 15 residues. With 4 bases clipped from V and 12 bases from J, the junction kept 11 bases outside the gene matches. Germline V gene data show CDR1 as LGHDT and CDR2 as YNNKEL (reference sequence). The CDR3 DNA reads TGTGCCAGCAGCCCTCTAGCGGGGGGTACCGTAAGGCAGTTCTTC. Its translation is CASSPLAGGTVRQFF.

The chain recombines TRBV18 with TRBJ2-1, with D possibly being TRBD1 (5 bases). The CDR3 consists of 17 residues. Trimming cost V 0 bases and J 1 base, with 13 bases left between them. CDR1 KGHSH and CDR2 LQKENI come from the germline V gene. The CDR3 sequence: CASSPPTRAGSYNEQFF. The CDR3 DNA sequence: TGTGCCAGCTCACCACCGACCCGAGCAGGGTCCTACAATGAGCAGTTCTTC.

The table lists this clonotype with a few counts. The chain links TRBV7-3 to TRBJ1-1, with 8 bases lining up with TRBD1. CDR1 and CDR2 from the germline V gene are SGHTA and FQGTGA. There are 14 residues in the CDR3. The V gene end was trimmed by 4 bases and the J gene end by 4 bases; junction bases not matched to a gene: 5. CDR3 in amino acids: CASSSSGGVTEAFF. CDR3 DNA sequence: TGTGCCAGCAGCTCCTCAGGGGGCGTCACTGAAGCTTTCTTT.

This clonotype was seen a few times. This chain uses TRBV9 with TRBJ2-7, with a weak D call TRBD2 (5 bases). The CDR3 has 13 residues. Between the trimmed V and J ends, which lost 3 bases and 5 bases, there was a span of 12 bases. The germline CDR1 and CDR2 sequences are SGDLS and YYNGEE. Here the CDR3 DNA reads TGTGCCAGCAGCGACTCCCGAGGGAACGAGCAGTACTTC. This gives the protein CASSDSRGNEQYF.

The chain employs TRBV11-1 and TRBJ1-1; D gene uncertain. V was trimmed by 5 bases and J by 5 bases, leaving 9 bases between them. The CDR3 loop spans 12 amino acids. In germline, CDR1 is SGHAT, CDR2 FQDESV (reference sequence). The CDR3 sequence is CASSRGRTEAFF. CDR3 in DNA: TGTGCCAGCAGCCGTGGGCGGACTGAAGCTTTCTTT. Full variable domain (outside the CDR3, taken from reference TRBV11-1 and TRBJ1-1): EAEVAQSPRYKITEKSQAVAFWCDPISGHATLYWYRQILGQGPELLVQFQDESVVDDSQLPKDRFSAERLKGVDSTLKIQPAELGDSAMYLCASSRGRTEAFFGQGTRLTVV.

This clonotype was seen a few times. This chain joins TRBV5-1 and TRBJ1-1; D perhaps matches TRBD1 (5 bases). There are 15 residues in the CDR3. The germline V and J ends were trimmed by 0 bases and 0 bases, with 9 bases remaining between them. Germline V gives CDR1 SGHRS, CDR2 YFSETQ. The CDR3 is CASSLAGDLNTEAFF. The CDR3 bases are TGCGCCAGCAGCTTGGCGGGGGACCTGAACACTGAAGCTTTCTTT.

V and J are TRBV14 and TRBJ1-1, with D perhaps TRBD1 (5 bases). This CDR3 region has 15 residues. Trimming removed 0 bases at V and 4 bases at J, with 12 bases between. Germline values: CDR1 SGHDN, CDR2 FVKESK. The CDR3 is CASSQDRRGSTEAFF. CDR3 in DNA: TGTGCCAGCAGCCAAGATCGGAGGGGAAGCACTGAAGCTTTCTTT.